The source of this T cell receptor beta chain is a study of control samples from healthy donors and cancer patients. Here immunoSEQ multiplex PCR was the method, and the copy in TCRdb shows in-frame clones only, minus some. The sample yields approximately 210,000 clones, about 89% seen once. From germline, CDR1 is MNHEY and CDR2 SMNVEV (reference sequence). Trimming took off 5 bases at V and 7 bases at J, with 15 bases between the two ends. CDR3 length equals 14 residues. The receptor comes from a man aged 25-45 years in good health. The J gene is TRBJ1-5, the V gene TRBV27, with D unresolved. The sample comprised blood. DNA for the CDR3: TGTGCCAGCAGTGCTCGGACCCAACAGCAGCCCCAGCATTTT. Protein: CASSARTQQQPQHF.